Presented here are 25 T cell receptor beta chains from one specimen sequenced in a study of cytomegalovirus exposure and HLA in healthy donors. Primers: 60 Vbeta forward and 13 Jbeta reverse. Profiling relied on immunoSEQ multiplex PCR, and the TCRdb table lists in-frame clones only, not all of them. The sample holds around 68,000 clones, around 68% seen once. Material for sequencing was PBMCs. The source of these receptors is a woman aged 25-40 years in good health and CMV-seronegative.

This clone was seen a few times. This chain links TRBV5-1 with TRBJ2-7; 7 positions agree with TRBD2. Germline V gene data show CDR1 as SGHRS and CDR2 as YFSETQ. V shed 3 bases, J shed 4 bases, and the junction held 13 bases outside the gene matches. This CDR3 is built from 16 residues. The CDR3 region is CASSSPDSGMAYEQYF. DNA of the CDR3: TGCGCCAGCAGCTCGCCCGACAGCGGGATGGCGTACGAGCAGTACTTC.

The rearrangement uses TRBV19 and TRBJ1-5; 8 nucleotides agree with TRBD1. This CDR3 is built from 16 residues. Germline values: CDR1 LNHDA, CDR2 SQIVND (reference sequence). V lost 1 base and J lost 0; bases outside the gene matches: 2. CDR3 in DNA: TGTGCCAGTAGTATAGCGACAGGGGTTAGCAATCAGCCCCAGCATTTT. Translation gives CASSIATGVSNQPQHF.

The chain recombines TRBV12-5 with TRBJ2-5; 8 bases map to TRBD2. Germline V gene sequence: CDR1 LGHNT, CDR2 FRNRAP. The CDR3 extends over 12 amino acids. Trimming cost V 7 bases and J 7 bases; bases outside gene matches: 5. Here the CDR3 reads CASAPGGGTQYF. CDR3 DNA: TGTGCTAGTGCCCCCGGGGGGGGGACCCAGTACTTC. Variable domain in full (rest from reference TRBV12-5 and TRBJ2-5): DARVTQTPRHKVTEMGQEVTMRCQPILGHNTVFWYRQTMMQGLELLAYFRNRAPLDDSGMPKDRFSAEMPDATLATLKIQPSEPRDSAVYFCASAPGGGTQYFGPGTRLLVL.

The chain is built from TRBV18 and TRBJ2-1; weak D call: TRBD2 (6 bases). The CDR3 loop spans 15 amino acids. The germline gives CDR1 KGHSH, CDR2 LQKENI. V lost 2 bases and J 8 bases, leaving 16 bases between the germline ends. The CDR3 nucleotides are TGTGCCAGCTCACCAGTCTCCCAGGGCGGGGATGAGCAGTTCTTC. Its translation is CASSPVSQGGDEQFF. Together with reference TRBV18 and TRBJ2-1, the CDR3 gives the full variable domain: NAGVMQNPRHLVRRRGQEARLRCSPMKGHSHVYWYRQLPEEGLKFMVYLQKENIIDESGMPKERFSAEFPKEGPSILRIQQVVRGDSAAYFCASSPVSQGGDEQFFGPGTRLTVL.

A single count supports this clone. The V gene is TRBV18, the J gene TRBJ1-1; no reliable D call. In germline, CDR1 is KGHSH, CDR2 LQKENI. The CDR3 covers 16 residues. The V gene lost 0 bases and the J gene lost 8 bases, with 19 bases spanning the gap. CDR3 residues: CASSPPDPGRVSEAFF. The CDR3 DNA reads TGTGCCAGCTCACCACCCGATCCGGGAAGAGTCTCGGAAGCTTTCTTT.

The chain combines TRBV28 with TRBJ2-7; 9 bases fit TRBD2. The CDR3 length is 18 residues. CDR1 is MDHEN, CDR2 SYDVKM, per germline. V lost 7 bases and J lost 0; bases outside the gene matches: 16. CDR3 DNA: TGTGCCAGCAAAGGTGGCGGGGGGGCGGAATCTTACTCCTACGAGCAGTACTTC. Residues: CASKGGGGAESYSYEQYF.

In this sample, this clone turned up a few times. The chain is built from TRBV10-3 and TRBJ1-2, with 7 bases aligning to TRBD1. CDR1 and CDR2 (germline): ENHRY, SYGVKD. This CDR3 comprises 16 residues. With 6 bases clipped from V and 2 bases from J, the junction kept 12 bases outside the gene matches. CDR3 amino acids: CAISSSPGTENYGYTF. CDR3 bases: TGTGCCATCAGCTCAAGTCCCGGGACAGAAAACTATGGCTACACCTTC.

The V and J genes are TRBV10-3 and TRBJ1-2; no reliable D call. Looked up from germline, CDR1 is ENHRY and CDR2 is SYGVKD. The CDR3 covers 13 residues. The V and J ends lost 5 bases and 5 bases respectively, with 12 bases between them. CDR3 amino acids: CAISPGEEYGYTF. The CDR3 nucleotides are TGTGCCATCAGTCCTGGGGAGGAATATGGCTACACCTTC.

The chain uses TRBV12-5 and TRBJ1-1; TRBD1 might be the D (6 bases). The CDR3 is made up of 15 amino acids. V dropped 0 bases and J dropped 1 base, with 9 bases sitting between them. Germline V gene lookup returns CDR1 LGHNT and CDR2 FRNRAP. The CDR3 is CASGLVQGRNTEAFF. The CDR3 coding sequence is TGTGCTAGTGGTTTGGTACAGGGTCGGAACACTGAAGCTTTCTTT.

The chain is built from TRBV27 and TRBJ2-7; no definite D call. The germline V gene has CDR1 MNHEY and CDR2 SMNVEV (reference sequence). Trimming pared 1 base from V and 3 bases from J, leaving 7 bases between. The CDR3 consists of 13 residues. The CDR3 nucleotides read TGTGCCAGCAGTTTATTTAGTGGCTACGAGCAGTACTTC. The encoded protein is CASSLFSGYEQYF.

The genes are TRBV30 and TRBJ2-1, with D possibly TRBD1 on 6 matching bases. Trimming removed 2 bases at V and 7 bases at J, with 15 bases between. The germline V gene has CDR1 GTSNPN and CDR2 SVGIG (reference sequence). The CDR3 consists of 14 residues. CDR3 residues: CAWSTPGEWNEQFF. In DNA, the CDR3 is TGTGCCTGGAGTACTCCAGGGGAGTGGAATGAGCAGTTCTTC.

The V call is TRBV6-6, the J call TRBJ1-1, with 7 bases matching TRBD1. The length of the CDR3 is 12 residues. V was pared by 10 bases and J by 1 base, with 3 bases of the junction left unmatched. CDR1 and CDR2 (germline): MNHNY, SVGAGI (reference sequence). CDR3 nucleotides: TGTGCCACAAACAGGGGGAACACTGAAGCTTTCTTT. This sequence encodes CATNRGNTEAFF.

This rearrangement joins TRBV5-6 to TRBJ1-2; TRBD1 might be the D (6 bases). The CDR3 loop spans 12 amino acids. CDR1 is SGHDT, CDR2 YYEEEE, per germline. V was pared by 1 base and J by 7 bases, with 8 bases between. CDR3 sequence reads: CASSLRRGGYTF. The CDR3 bases are TGTGCCAGCAGCTTGCGCAGGGGTGGCTACACCTTC.

The chain couples TRBV18 to TRBJ2-7, with D perhaps matching TRBD2 (5 bases). V lost 0 bases, J lost 3 bases, and 12 bases lay in between. This CDR3 is built from 15 residues. Germline CDR1 and CDR2: KGHSH and LQKENI. The CDR3 reads CASSPPNLRDYEQYF. DNA of the CDR3: TGTGCCAGCTCACCACCGAATTTGAGGGACTACGAGCAGTACTTC.

This chain connects TRBV7-9 to TRBJ1-5; 10 positions match TRBD1. Germline CDR1 reads SEHNR; CDR2 reads FQNEAQ (reference sequence). V shed 1 base and J 4 bases; nucleotides not matched to a gene: 7. The CDR3 spans 17 residues. The chain's CDR3 is CASSLGSGGQGNQPQHF. CDR3 DNA sequence: TGTGCCAGCAGCTTAGGATCAGGGGGACAGGGGAATCAGCCCCAGCATTTT.

The chain has TRBV14 and TRBJ2-7, with TRBD1 matching 8 bases. The CDR3 consists of 15 residues. Germline V gene lookup returns CDR1 SGHDN and CDR2 FVKESK. J was trimmed by 1 base and V by 1 base; bases with no gene match: 3. The CDR3 DNA reads TGTGCCAGCAGCCAAGGCCAGGGGGCATCCTACGAGCAGTACTTC. Translated: CASSQGQGASYEQYF. The variable domain in full, with the rest retrieved from reference TRBV14 and TRBJ2-7, is EAGVTQFPSHSVIEKGQTVTLRCDPISGHDNLYWYRRVMGKEIKFLLHFVKESKQDESGMPNNRFLAERTGGTYSTLKVQPAELEDSGVYFCASSQGQGASYEQYFGPGTRLTVT.

The count of this clone is one. This chain connects TRBV5-6 to TRBJ2-3; 7 nucleotides align to TRBD2. Germline assignment: CDR1 SGHDT and CDR2 YYEEEE. There are 18 residues in the CDR3. The V and J ends lost 3 bases and 0 bases, in that order; junction bases with no gene match: 13. The CDR3 DNA reads as TGTGCCAGCAGCTCCTATCTAGTAGCGGGCGGAAGCACAGATACGCAGTATTTT. Its protein is CASSSYLVAGGSTDTQYF. The complete variable domain, with remaining parts taken from reference TRBV5-6 and TRBJ2-3, reads DAGVTQSPTHLIKTRGQQVTLRCSPKSGHDTVSWYQQALGQGPQFIFQYYEEEERQRGNFPDRFSGHQFPNYSSELNVNALLLGDSALYLCASSSYLVAGGSTDTQYFGPGTRLTVL.

This clone came up a few times. The chain uses TRBV30 and TRBJ1-3, with 7 bases that match TRBD1. V trimming: 5 bases; J trimming: 0 bases; junction bases outside the gene matches: 4. The length of the CDR3 is 14 residues. Looked up from germline, CDR1 is GTSNPN and CDR2 is SVGIG (reference sequence). CDR3 sequence reads: CAWDRAVSGNTIYF. The CDR3 DNA is TGTGCCTGGGACAGGGCCGTCTCTGGAAACACCATATATTTT.

J is TRBJ2-5 and V is TRBV5-4; D is perhaps TRBD2 (6 bases). Germline CDR1 SGHNT, CDR2 YYREEE (reference sequence). The V gene lost 4 bases and the J gene lost 2 bases, with 12 bases spanning the gap. The CDR3 is 14 residues long. The CDR3 is CASSDRDFQETQYF. Here the CDR3 DNA reads TGTGCCAGCAGCGACCGGGACTTTCAAGAGACCCAGTACTTC.

This chain connects TRBV25-1 to TRBJ1-2; weak D call: TRBD1 (5 bases). The germline CDR1 and CDR2 sequences are MGHDK and SYGVNS. Trimming took off 6 bases at V and 5 bases at J, with 13 bases between the two ends. This CDR3 is 13 amino acids long. The CDR3 loop reads CASSDGGGYGYTF. The CDR3 DNA sequence: TGTGCCAGCAGCGATGGCGGGGGGTATGGCTACACCTTC.

CDR3: CASSLGTASSTDTQYF. CDR3 DNA: TGTGCCAGTAGTCTAGGGACAGCTTCGTCCACAGATACGCAGTATTTT. The rearrangement joins TRBV19 to TRBJ2-3; TRBD1 aligns across 7 bases. CDR1 LNHDA and CDR2 SQIVND come from the germline V gene (reference sequence). CDR3 length equals 16 residues. The junction had 10 bases not matched to a gene; V was cut back by 5 bases and J by 2 bases.

The chain has TRBV10-1 and TRBJ1-2, with 7 bases identical to TRBD1. The CDR3 is made up of 13 amino acids. CDR1 WNHNN and CDR2 SYGVQD come from the germline V gene (reference sequence). The trim removed 5 bases at V and 3 bases at J, leaving 3 bases unmatched. This CDR3 reads CASSLDRDYGYTF. For the CDR3, the DNA is TGCGCCAGCAGTTTAGACAGGGACTATGGCTACACCTTC.

CDR3 protein: CASSRGTSGGYTGELFF. In nucleotides, the CDR3 is TGTGCCAGCAGCCGGGGGACTAGCGGGGGATACACCGGGGAGCTGTTTTTT. The genes are TRBV4-2 and TRBJ2-2; 14 bases fit TRBD2. The CDR3 loop spans 17 amino acids. V was clipped by 4 bases and J by 3 bases; unmatched bases: 4. Germline lookup yields CDR1 LGHNA and CDR2 YNFKEQ.

The rearrangement joins TRBV9 to TRBJ1-5; 7 bases agree with TRBD1. CDR1 is SGDLS, CDR2 YYNGEE, per germline. Unmatched junction bases numbered 5, after V lost 3 bases and J lost 5 bases. This CDR3 has 14 residues. The CDR3 sequence: CASSARDSDQPQHF. As DNA, the CDR3 is TGTGCCAGCAGCGCCCGGGACAGCGATCAGCCCCAGCATTTT.

The chain uses TRBV7-9 and TRBJ2-1; 7 bases agree with TRBD2. The V gene end was trimmed by 6 bases and the J gene end by 7 bases; junction bases not matched to a gene: 12. CDR3 length: 15 residues. CDR1 and CDR2 (germline): SEHNR, FQNEAQ (reference sequence). The CDR3: CASRHPSGLGNEQFF. DNA for the CDR3: TGTGCCAGCAGACATCCTAGCGGCCTGGGGAATGAGCAGTTCTTC.